The T cell receptor beta chain described here comes from a study of resident and recirculating memory T cells in vitiligo. Germline V CDR1 and CDR2: LGHNA, YNFKEQ. V lost 2 bases and J 0 bases, leaving 8 bases between the germline ends. The CDR3 spans 15 residues. Here immunoSEQ multiplex PCR was the method, and the copy in TCRdb shows in-frame clones only, minus some. This table has tens of thousands of clones, about 90% appearing once. The TCR sequence derives from a male donor with vitiligo. Sample: blood. This rearrangement joins TRBV4-2 to TRBJ2-4, with a tentative D call TRBD2 (6 bases). CDR3 DNA: TGTGCCAGCAGCCAACCGGGGGTAGCCAAAAACATTCAGTACTTC. Protein sequence: CASSQPGVAKNIQYF.